This is a list of T cell receptor beta chains from one sample in a study of blood T cells in healthy people across ages. One entry per CDR3 protein, called by TCRdb with MiXCR from the 5' RACE reads. Of 700,000 to 800,000 distinct CDR3 sequences detected, roughly two fifths appear once; the ten largest clones hold 20%. Sequences were obtained from blood. The receptors originated from a woman aged 60-75 years in good health. CDR3s include the opening cysteine and the closing phenylalanine or tryptophan. A D gene is named only where the DNA matches it firmly. Clone size is stated in some rows and not others, as once, few, many or a class when expanded.

TRBV6-6	TRBD1	few	TRBJ2-2	TGTGCCAGCACGAGACAGGGGGCTACCGGGGAGCTGTTTTTT	CASTRQGATGELFF
TRBV5-1	-	-	TRBJ2-5	TGCGCCAGCAGCTTGGATGGGACTCTGAATGAGCAGTACTTC	CASSLDGTLNEQYF
TRBV3-1	TRBD1	-	TRBJ1-2	TGTGCCAGCAGCCCCGGGACAGACAGCTATGGCTACACCTTC	CASSPGTDSYGYTF
TRBV13	TRBD2	once	TRBJ2-1	TGTGCCAGCAGCTCCGCTAGCGGGAGGGCCAGAAACAATGAGCAGTTCTTC	CASSSASGRARNNEQFF
TRBV20-1	-	-	TRBJ2-3	TGCAGTGCTAGAGAGGACGCTAGCACAGATACGCAGTATTTT	CSAREDASTDTQYF
TRBV7-9	-	-	TRBJ2-3	TGTGCCAGCAGCCCACCGGAGGGCCTCGTGGATACGCAGTATTTT	CASSPPEGLVDTQYF
TRBV6-5	-	-	TRBJ1-6	TGTGCCAGCAGTTACGCCAGGGTGGAGCCCCCCCACTTT	CASSYARVEPPHF
TRBV20-1	-	-	TRBJ2-1	TGCAGTGCTAGAGATGCTCGCCTTACCTACAACGAGCAGTTCTTC	CSARDARLTYNEQFF
TRBV12-3/TRBV12-4	-	-	TRBJ2-7	TGTGCCAGCAGTTTAGACGGGGGGCTGAGCGAGCAGTACTTC	CASSLDGGLSEQYF
TRBV10-1	-	-	TRBJ2-7	TGCGCCAGCAGTGAGCCAGGGGACTACGAGCAGTACTTC	CASSEPGDYEQYF
TRBV4-2	TRBD2	many	TRBJ2-7	TGTGCCAGCAGCCAAGATCTTTGGGAGGGCGGTTACGAGCAGTACTTC	CASSQDLWEGGYEQYF
TRBV6-5	TRBD2	-	TRBJ2-7	TGTGCCAGCAGGTCAACTAGCGGGATCTCCTACGAGCAGTACTTC	CASRSTSGISYEQYF
TRBV5-1	-	few	TRBJ2-6	TGCGCCAGCAGCTTGTTCGACAGGACGGCTGGGGCCAACGTCCTGACTTTC	CASSLFDRTAGANVLTF
TRBV12-3/TRBV12-4	-	few	TRBJ2-7	TGTGCCAGCAGTTTGGTGGACAGACCCTACGAGCAGTACTTC	CASSLVDRPYEQYF
TRBV2	-	-	TRBJ2-5	TGTGCCAGCAGTTCCTTCAGATCTAAAGAGACCCAGTACTTC	CASSSFRSKETQYF
TRBV9	-	-	TRBJ1-5	TGTGCCAGCAGCGTAGGAGGGAACAATCAGCCCCAGCATTTT	CASSVGGNNQPQHF
TRBV6-5	TRBD2	-	TRBJ2-6	TGTGCCAGCAGTCTAGCGGCGATCTCTGGGGCCAACGTCCTGACTTTC	CASSLAAISGANVLTF
TRBV2	-	-	TRBJ2-1	TGTGCCAGCAGTGAATTTGCCCTCCCGTTCTTC	CASSEFALPFF
TRBV6-2/TRBV6-3	TRBD1	few	TRBJ1-1	TGTGCCAGCAGTCCGCAGGGGGCAGGTCCTGAAGCTTTCTTT	CASSPQGAGPEAFF
TRBV20-1	-	-	TRBJ2-3	TGCAGTGCTAGGGTTGGGGTCCCCACAGATACGCAGTATTTT	CSARVGVPTDTQYF
TRBV5-5	TRBD2	-	TRBJ2-3	TGTGCCAGCAGCCTAGAAAGCGGGAGGACAGATACGCAGTATTTT	CASSLESGRTDTQYF
TRBV6-2/TRBV6-3	-	few	TRBJ2-5	TGTGCCAGCAGTTACTTAATGGGGGGTGGATCACGAGAGACCCAGTACTTC	CASSYLMGGGSRETQYF
TRBV25-1	TRBD2	-	TRBJ2-3	TGTGCCAGCTCTCCCTGGGGGGGGTCCCGCACAGATACGCAGTATTTT	CASSPWGGSRTDTQYF
TRBV4-3	-	-	TRBJ2-2	TGCGCCAGCAGCCAAGGTCTCGGGGGAGTTAGTCCCGGGGAGCTGTTTTTT	CASSQGLGGVSPGELFF
TRBV18	TRBD1	few	TRBJ2-3	TGTGCCAGCTCACTACAGGGGTTCGGGACAGATACGCAGTATTTT	CASSLQGFGTDTQYF
TRBV6-1	-	few	TRBJ1-2	TGTGCCAGCAGTGAAGAATTGAGACTGGGCGGCTACACCTTC	CASSEELRLGGYTF
TRBV27	TRBD1	-	TRBJ2-7	TGTGCCAGCATCCGTGGGGGGACAGGGGGAAATGGTGAGCAGTACTTC	CASIRGGTGGNGEQYF
TRBV3-1	TRBD1	-	TRBJ1-2	TGTGCCAGCAGCCAAGAAGGACAGGGTGACTATGGCTACACCTTC	CASSQEGQGDYGYTF
TRBV7-2	TRBD1	few	TRBJ2-7	TGTGCCAGCAGCTTAGAGGACAGGGCCGGCGAGCAGTACTTC	CASSLEDRAGEQYF
TRBV12-3/TRBV12-4	TRBD1	-	TRBJ1-2	TGTGCCAGCAGTCCGGGACAGGGTCTTCGGGGCTACACCTTC	CASSPGQGLRGYTF
TRBV10-3	-	-	TRBJ2-1	TGTGCCACCGGGCCGGAGAGCTCCTACAATGAGCAGTTCTTC	CATGPESSYNEQFF
TRBV20-1	-	-	TRBJ2-1	TGCAGTAGACAAGTCATAGGGCCCTACAATGAGCAGTTCTTC	CSRQVIGPYNEQFF